This T cell receptor beta chain emerged from a study of T cell responses to AZD1222 COVID-19 vaccine. The repertoire was sequenced with immunoSEQ multiplex PCR; TCRdb's copy has only in-frame clones and lacks some. The sample yields 100,000 to 150,000 clones, about 79% seen once. The origin of this receptor is an adult who received the AZD1222 COVID-19 vaccine. This sample comprised peripheral blood, obtained 28 days after the second AZD1222 dose.

In nucleotides, the CDR3 is TGCGCCAGCAGCGGGGGGACAGGGAACAATTCACCCCTCCACTTT. Residues: CASSGGTGNNSPLHF. The chain employs TRBV5-1 and TRBJ1-6, with 9 bases aligning to TRBD1. Trimming cost V 4 bases and J 7 bases; bases outside gene matches: 6. The V gene's germline CDR1 is SGHRS and CDR2 YFSETQ. The CDR3 totals 15 residues.